The 19 T cell receptor beta chains reported below all come from one sample, sequenced in a study of regulatory T cells in long-lasting Graves disease listed by TCRdb under 2021. This specimen's time point label, per the study, means: persistent/refractory GD, antithyroid drugs over 5 years with positive TRAb. RNA was extracted from PBMCs in TRIzol for both TCR sequencing and RNA sequencing. Libraries were prepared through multiplex PCR. Sequencing instrument: Illumina HiSeq 4000. TCR beta libraries were built with iRepertoire HTBI primers and Arm-PCR amplification of CDR3 regions. Using fastp trimming at Q25 and MiXCR clonotype assembly, TCRdb reanalyzed the public sequencing data and kept in-frame beta chains. Entries that share a CDR3 protein sequence are merged under the most common genes and DNA. The sample table contains 600,000 to 800,000 distinct CDR3 sequences; only one count was recorded for approximately 31% of them. The ten largest clones take up roughly 46% of the sample.

The source was peripheral blood mononuclear cells (PBMCs), collected when the disease was refractory, from a patient treated with antithyroid drugs. The receptor set was obtained from a female donor with Graves disease.

Of note for this clonotype: A much larger clone sits a single nucleotide away, making a read error possible. This rearrangement joins TRBV5-1 to TRBJ1-2, with 8 positions matching TRBD1. Germline V CDR1 and CDR2: SGHRS, YFSETQ. The CDR3 sequence is 18 residues long. Here the CDR3 reads CVSSPPAGTGPFADGYTF. The DNA of the CDR3 is TGCGTCAGCAGCCCGCCAGCCGGGACAGGACCTTTCGCGGATGGCTACACCTTC.

This clonotype was observed a handful of times. The CDR3, as DNA: TGTGCTAGTGGGACAGACGAGGACACTGAAGCTTTCTTT. Protein product: CASGTDEDTEAFF. The J gene is TRBJ1-1, the V gene TRBV12-5; D might be TRBD1 (5 bases). This CDR3 contains 13 residues. V lost 6 bases to trimming and J lost 3 bases, with 11 bases between them. Germline loops: CDR1 LGHNT, CDR2 FRNRAP.

This chain joins TRBV6-2 or TRBV6-3 and TRBJ1-2, with D possibly being TRBD1 (5 bases). This CDR3 contains 14 residues. V was trimmed by 4 bases and J by 5 bases, leaving 14 bases between them. The germline CDR1 and CDR2 sequences are MNHEY and SVGEGT. DNA for the CDR3: TGTGCCAGCAGTTCAACAGGCCAACTATATGGCTACACCTTC. Amino acid sequence: CASSSTGQLYGYTF.

This clonotype was detected ten times or more. The chain couples TRBV28 to TRBJ2-5; 8 bases align to TRBD1. Per the germline V gene, CDR1 is MDHEN and CDR2 is SYDVKM. V shed 3 bases, J shed 4 bases, and the junction held 10 bases outside the gene matches. This CDR3 has 16 amino acids. DNA of the CDR3: TGTGCCAGCAGTTTGCAATCAGGGGGCGGTCGAGAGACCCAGTACTTC. Its translation: CASSLQSGGGRETQYF. Drawing the rest from reference TRBV28 and TRBJ2-5, the complete variable domain is DVKVTQSSRYLVKRTGEKVFLECVQDMDHENMFWYRQDPGLGLRLIYFSYDVKMKEKGDIPEGYSVSREKKERFSLILESASTNQTSMYLCASSLQSGGGRETQYFGPGTRLLVL.

The table lists this clonotype with a few counts. The rearrangement uses TRBV2 and TRBJ1-5; D is unclear. Trimming cost V 2 bases and J 0 bases, with 17 bases left between them. The CDR3 has 18 amino acids. Germline CDR1 is SNHLY and CDR2 is FYNNEI. CDR3 loop: CASSEPAEPLDSNQPQHF. CDR3 sequence (DNA): TGTGCCAGCAGTGAACCGGCAGAGCCCTTGGATAGCAATCAGCCCCAGCATTTT.

V and J are TRBV7-3 and TRBJ2-1, with D perhaps TRBD2 (5 bases). This CDR3 is 18 amino acids long. V lost 0 bases and J lost 2, with 17 bases in between. The V gene's germline CDR1 is SGHTA and CDR2 FQGTGA. The CDR3 loop is CASSLTPGGQFTYNEQFF. CDR3 sequence (DNA): TGTGCCAGCAGCTTAACCCCTGGAGGTCAATTTACCTACAATGAGCAGTTCTTC. The whole variable domain, remainder taken from reference TRBV7-3 and TRBJ2-1, is GAGVSQTPSNKVTEKGKYVELRCDPISGHTALYWYRQSLGQGPEFLIYFQGTGAADDSGLPNDRFFAVRPEGSVSTLKIQRTERGDSAVYLCASSLTPGGQFTYNEQFFGPGTRLTVL.

This clonotype was counted between two and nine times. The genes are TRBV5-1 and TRBJ2-2; TRBD1 or TRBD2 may be the D gene (5 bases each). Germline assignment: CDR1 SGHRS and CDR2 YFSETQ. V was cut by 5 bases and J by 4 bases, with 12 bases left in between. The CDR3 extends over 14 amino acids. The CDR3 DNA follows: TGCGCCAGCAGGGGGGAGTCGCCCACCGGGGAGCTGTTTTTT. It codes for CASRGESPTGELFF.

This chain joins TRBV2 and TRBJ1-5; D gene ambiguous. V lost 3 bases and J 0 bases, leaving 6 bases between the germline ends. The CDR3 covers 14 residues. The germline V gene encodes CDR1 SNHLY and CDR2 FYNNEI. The DNA for the CDR3 is TGTGCCAGCAGTGACTCGGATAGCAATCAGCCCCAGCATTTT. It specifies CASSDSDSNQPQHF.

This clonotype has more than one count but fewer than ten. The V and J genes are TRBV6-1 and TRBJ2-3; D remains ambiguous. V was clipped by 9 bases and J by 5 bases, with 9 bases between them. Per the germline V gene, CDR1 is MNHNS and CDR2 is SASEGT. The CDR3 runs 11 residues. The CDR3 spells CASTRKDTQYF. The CDR3, as DNA: TGTGCCAGTACTCGCAAAGATACGCAGTATTTT.

This clonotype has only a few counts. The chain has TRBV27 and TRBJ2-7; the D gene is possibly TRBD1 (5 bases). Germline V gives CDR1 MNHEY, CDR2 SMNVEV (reference sequence). This CDR3 is 15 amino acids long. V was trimmed by 0 bases and J by 1 base, leaving 10 bases between them. CDR3 region: CASSLSPRQSYEQYF. CDR3 coding DNA: TGTGCCAGCAGTTTATCCCCGAGACAGTCCTACGAGCAGTACTTC.

V and J are TRBV20-1 and TRBJ1-1; 8 bases fit TRBD1. There are 12 residues in the CDR3. V dropped 0 bases and J dropped 11; count of bases not matched to a gene: 5. CDR1 DFQATT and CDR2 SNEGSKA come from the germline V gene (reference sequence). CDR3 residues: CSARDGQGTAFF. DNA of the CDR3: TGCAGTGCTAGAGATGGACAGGGAACGGCTTTCTTT.

J is TRBJ2-5 and V is TRBV6-2 or TRBV6-3; 9 nucleotides line up with TRBD2. The germline CDR1 and CDR2 sequences are MNHEY and SVGEGT. There are 16 residues in the CDR3. Trimming cost V 5 bases and J 4 bases; bases outside gene matches: 11. The CDR3 loop reads CASSRPGLAVGETQYF. The CDR3, as DNA: TGTGCCAGCAGTAGGCCGGGACTAGCCGTGGGAGAGACCCAGTACTTC.

The chain carries TRBV30 and TRBJ1-2, with D possibly TRBD1 on 5 matching bases. The V gene's germline CDR1 is GTSNPN and CDR2 SVGIG (reference sequence). The CDR3 runs 12 residues. V dropped 4 bases and J dropped 10 bases, with 16 bases sitting between them. This CDR3 reads CAWMRGSRDYTF. As DNA, the CDR3 is TGTGCCTGGATGAGGGGCTCCAGGGACTACACCTTC.

The table lists this clonotype with a few counts. The chain has TRBV29-1 and TRBJ1-1; D possibly corresponds to TRBD1 (6 bases). Per the germline V gene, CDR1 is SQVTM and CDR2 is ANQGSEA. The CDR3 is 14 residues long. V was cut by 3 bases and J by 1 base, with 12 bases left in between. For the CDR3, the DNA is TGCAGCGTTGAGGTAAAGGGACAGAACACTGAAGCTTTCTTT. As protein: CSVEVKGQNTEAFF.

This clonotype showed up just a few times. The chain couples TRBV29-1 to TRBJ2-7; 9 nucleotides agree with TRBD2. The CDR3 is 15 amino acids. V was pared by 2 bases and J by 1 base, with 6 bases of the junction left unmatched. Germline CDR1 and CDR2: SQVTM and ANQGSEA. The CDR3 protein is CSVELPGLASYEQYF. CDR3 bases: TGCAGCGTTGAACTACCGGGACTAGCTTCCTACGAGCAGTACTTC.

This clonotype was recorded many times. This chain links TRBV11-2 with TRBJ2-5, with D perhaps matching TRBD2 (5 bases). V shed 5 bases and J shed 5 bases, with 12 bases lying between them. The CDR3 has 13 residues. In germline, CDR1 is SGHAT, CDR2 FQNNGV. CDR3 loop: CASSLRRRETQYF. DNA for the CDR3: TGTGCCAGCAGCCTCCGGAGGAGGGAGACCCAGTACTTC.

V gene TRBV12-5 combines with J gene TRBJ2-7, with D hard to call. Trimming took 6 bases from V and 2 from J, leaving 11 bases between them. Germline CDR1 is LGHNT and CDR2 is FRNRAP. The CDR3 is 13 residues long. Here the CDR3 reads CASGLIGPYEQYF. The CDR3 DNA reads TGTGCTAGTGGCCTCATAGGGCCCTACGAGCAGTACTTC.

This chain connects TRBV11-2 to TRBJ2-7; 11 bases line up with TRBD2. The V and J ends lost 1 base and 0 bases, in that order; junction bases with no gene match: 14. CDR3 length: 20 residues. Germline CDR1 SGHAT, CDR2 FQNNGV. The CDR3 reads CASSLGPGTSGSPFSYEQYF. The CDR3 DNA reads as TGTGCCAGCAGCTTAGGTCCCGGTACTAGCGGGAGCCCTTTCTCCTACGAGCAGTACTTC. The whole variable domain, filled in from reference TRBV11-2 and TRBJ2-7, reads EAGVAQSPRYKIIEKRQSVAFWCNPISGHATLYWYQQILGQGPKLLIQFQNNGVVDDSQLPKDRFSAERLKGVDSTLKIQPAKLEDSAVYLCASSLGPGTSGSPFSYEQYFGPGTRLTVT.

The rearrangement links TRBV29-1 to TRBJ1-1; D is ambiguous. Germline CDR1 is SQVTM and CDR2 is ANQGSEA. This CDR3 comprises 13 residues. The V end lost 4 bases, the J end lost 1 base, and 10 bases lay between the germline ends. The CDR3 region has the DNA TGCAGCGTTGTAGGCCCCGGGAACACTGAAGCTTTCTTT. Its translation: CSVVGPGNTEAFF.